This T cell receptor (beta chain) stems from a study of cytomegalovirus exposure and HLA in healthy donors. Assay: immunoSEQ multiplex PCR; the TCRdb copy retains only in-frame clones and omits some. The table records roughly 250,000 clones, around 87% of them present only once. Source material: PBMCs. This receptor was identified in a woman younger than 35 in good health and CMV-seronegative.

The CDR3 protein is CASSLAQGAYGYTF. CDR3 in DNA: TGTGCCAGCAGCTTAGCACAGGGGGCCTATGGCTACACCTTC. V is TRBV7-9 and J is TRBJ1-2; 9 bases are shared with TRBD1. The germline gives CDR1 SEHNR, CDR2 FQNEAQ (reference sequence). The CDR3 consists of 14 residues. Losses at the gene ends were 0 bases for V and 4 bases for J; bases not matched to a gene: 0.